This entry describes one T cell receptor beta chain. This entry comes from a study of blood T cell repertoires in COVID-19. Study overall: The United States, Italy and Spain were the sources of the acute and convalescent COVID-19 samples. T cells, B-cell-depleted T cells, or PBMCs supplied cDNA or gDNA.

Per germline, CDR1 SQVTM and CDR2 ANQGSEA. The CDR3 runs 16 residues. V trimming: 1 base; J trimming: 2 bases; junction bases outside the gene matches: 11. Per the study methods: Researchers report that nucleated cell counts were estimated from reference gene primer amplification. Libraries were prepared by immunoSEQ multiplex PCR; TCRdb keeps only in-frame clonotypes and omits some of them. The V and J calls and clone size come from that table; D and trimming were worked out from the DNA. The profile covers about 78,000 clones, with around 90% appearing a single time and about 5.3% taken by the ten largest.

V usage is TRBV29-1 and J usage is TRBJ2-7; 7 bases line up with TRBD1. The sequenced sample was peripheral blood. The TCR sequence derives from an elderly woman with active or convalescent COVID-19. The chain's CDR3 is CSVEGSLGGSTYEQYF. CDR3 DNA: TGCAGCGTTGAAGGAAGCCTAGGGGGCTCCACCTACGAGCAGTACTTC.